The 31 T cell receptor beta chains in this list originate from one sample, sequenced in a study of blood T cell repertoires in COVID-19. Profiling relied on immunoSEQ multiplex PCR, and the TCRdb table lists in-frame clones only, not all of them. The sample holds tens of thousands of clones, around four fifths seen once. The material sequenced was peripheral blood. Receptor source: a man older than 75 with active or convalescent COVID-19.

This clone was seen a single time. The rearrangement uses TRBV6-5 and TRBJ1-4, with D unclear. Trimming took 7 bases from V and 1 from J, leaving 7 bases between them. From germline, CDR1 is MNHEY and CDR2 SVGAGI. There are 13 residues in the CDR3. This CDR3 reads CASIGGTNEKLFF. The CDR3 bases are TGTGCCAGCATAGGCGGAACTAATGAAAAACTGTTTTTT.

This rearrangement joins TRBV2 to TRBJ1-1; D perhaps matches TRBD1 (6 bases). Germline CDR1 and CDR2: SNHLY and FYNNEI. V lost 4 bases and J lost 5, with 14 bases in between. The CDR3 spans 14 residues. The CDR3 protein is CASSGNPRGTEAFF. The CDR3 nucleotides read TGTGCCAGCAGTGGGAATCCCAGGGGAACTGAAGCTTTCTTT.

In its sample, this clone was seen a few times. The chain has TRBV27 and TRBJ2-7, with 8 nucleotides matching TRBD2. Per the germline V gene, CDR1 is MNHEY and CDR2 is SMNVEV (reference sequence). The CDR3 spans 16 residues. V dropped 8 bases and J dropped 4; count of bases not matched to a gene: 16. The CDR3 here is CASSPRRGAGSYEQYF. DNA of the CDR3: TGTGCCAGCTCCCCCCGGCGGGGGGCCGGATCATACGAGCAGTACTTC.

The CDR3 nucleotides are TGTGCCAGTAGTATAGCCCGAGAGGGCCCCGGGGAGCTGTTTTTT. Protein sequence: CASSIAREGPGELFF. This rearrangement joins TRBV19 to TRBJ2-2; D possibly corresponds to TRBD2 (5 bases). Germline CDR1 reads LNHDA; CDR2 reads SQIVND (reference sequence). CDR3 size: 15 residues. V lost 1 base and J 6 bases, leaving 12 bases between the germline ends. The full variable domain, its missing parts supplied by reference TRBV19 and TRBJ2-2, is DGGITQSPKYLFRKEGQNVTLSCEQNLNHDAMYWYRQDPGQGLRLIYYSQIVNDFQKGDIAEGYSVSREKKESFPLTVTSAQKNPTAFYLCASSIAREGPGELFFGEGSRLTVL.

CDR3 region: CASNPGLAGRTDTQYF. The CDR3 DNA is TGTGCCAGCAACCCGGGACTAGCGGGAAGGACAGATACGCAGTATTTT. The chain recombines TRBV13 with TRBJ2-3, with 13 nucleotides matching TRBD2. This CDR3 is 16 amino acids long. In germline, CDR1 is PRHDT, CDR2 FYEKMQ (reference sequence). V was clipped by 7 bases and J by 3 bases; unmatched bases: 7.

The chain couples TRBV19 to TRBJ2-6, with 7 bases identical to TRBD2. From germline, CDR1 is LNHDA and CDR2 SQIVND (reference sequence). Trimming took 10 bases from V and 0 from J; bases not matched to a gene: 9. The CDR3 extends over 16 amino acids. The CDR3 loop is CATTLGGFSGANVLTF. CDR3 in DNA: TGTGCCACCACGTTGGGGGGGTTCTCTGGGGCCAACGTCCTGACTTTC.

The CDR3 sequence is CASRVRQIGDTQYF. CDR3 bases: TGTGCCAGCAGGGTACGGCAGATCGGGGATACGCAGTATTTT. J is TRBJ2-3 and V is TRBV2; no firm D call. The CDR3 loop spans 14 amino acids. The V end was cut by 6 bases, the J end by 6 bases, with 16 bases between. Germline V CDR1 and CDR2: SNHLY, FYNNEI.

The chain recombines TRBV5-1 with TRBJ1-1; D remains unclear. CDR1 and CDR2 from the germline V gene are SGHRS and YFSETQ. The CDR3 loop spans 14 amino acids. V was pared by 5 bases and J by 0 bases, with 11 bases between. CDR3 loop: CASRVNILNTEAFF. The CDR3 DNA is TGCGCCAGCAGGGTCAACATATTGAACACTGAAGCTTTCTTT.

The chain has TRBV28 and TRBJ1-4; D perhaps matches TRBD1 (6 bases). The V end lost 3 bases, the J end lost 8 bases, and 16 bases lay between the germline ends. The length of the CDR3 is 15 residues. The germline CDR1 and CDR2 sequences are MDHEN and SYDVKM. CDR3 DNA sequence: TGTGCCAGCAGTTTGGACGGACGGCAGGGGGAAAAACTGTTTTTT. Translating it yields CASSLDGRQGEKLFF.

A few counts support this clone. The rearrangement joins TRBV10-3 to TRBJ1-4, with 7 bases aligning to TRBD1. Trimming removed 6 bases from V and 8 bases from J; junction bases left unmatched: 9. This CDR3 has 14 residues. Germline V CDR1 and CDR2: ENHRY, SYGVKD. The CDR3 DNA sequence: TGTGCCATCAGCACCGGGACAGATTTAGAAAAACTGTTTTTT. Translating it yields CAISTGTDLEKLFF.

This rearrangement joins TRBV3-1 (or the pseudogene TRBV3-2) to TRBJ2-6, with TRBD1 as a possible D gene (5 bases). The germline V gene has CDR1 LGHDT and CDR2 YNNKEL (reference sequence). CDR3 length equals 15 residues. V lost 3 bases and J 3 bases, leaving 9 bases between the germline ends. In nucleotides, the CDR3 is TGTGCCAGCAGCCATTGGGGCGGTGGGGCCAACGTCCTGACTTTC. Translating it yields CASSHWGGGANVLTF.

This chain uses TRBV5-6 with TRBJ2-5, with 7 bases identical to TRBD2. CDR3 length: 14 residues. Trimming cost V 4 bases and J 5 bases; bases outside gene matches: 8. The germline CDR1 and CDR2 sequences are SGHDT and YYEEEE. The CDR3: CASSPRLARETQYF. The CDR3 DNA is TGTGCCAGCAGCCCGCGACTAGCAAGGGAGACCCAGTACTTC.

In its sample, this clone was seen a few times. The rearrangement uses TRBV11-2 and TRBJ2-7; 10 bases line up with TRBD2. V lost 4 bases to trimming and J lost 2 bases; unmatched junction nucleotides: 2. This CDR3 has 14 amino acids. CDR1 is SGHAT and CDR2 is FQNNGV in the germline V gene. The CDR3 protein is CASSWSGGAYEQYF. The CDR3 nucleotides are TGTGCCAGCAGCTGGAGCGGGGGGGCCTACGAGCAGTACTTC. Together with reference TRBV11-2 and TRBJ2-7, the CDR3 gives the full variable domain: EAGVAQSPRYKIIEKRQSVAFWCNPISGHATLYWYQQILGQGPKLLIQFQNNGVVDDSQLPKDRFSAERLKGVDSTLKIQPAKLEDSAVYLCASSWSGGAYEQYFGPGTRLTVT.

The chain couples TRBV30 to TRBJ1-1; 8 bases fit TRBD1. Per the germline V gene, CDR1 is GTSNPN and CDR2 is SVGIG (reference sequence). This CDR3 comprises 14 residues. V was pared by 3 bases and J by 1 base, with 4 bases of the junction left unmatched. The chain's CDR3 is CAWRFGTGNTEAFF. CDR3 DNA: TGTGCCTGGAGATTTGGGACAGGGAACACTGAAGCTTTCTTT. The full variable domain, in which reference TRBV30 and TRBJ1-1 provide the parts outside the CDR3, is SQTIHQWPATLVQPVGSPLSLECTVEGTSNPNLYWYRQAAGRGLQLLFYSVGIGQISSEVPQNLSASRPQDRQFILSSKKLLLSDSGFYLCAWRFGTGNTEAFFGQGTRLTVV.

The J gene is TRBJ1-6, the V gene TRBV7-2; D gene unclear. V was pared by 4 bases and J by 8 bases, with 9 bases between. The CDR3 is 13 residues long. Germline V CDR1 and CDR2: SGHTA, FQGNSA. The CDR3, as DNA: TGTGCCAGCAGCTCCGACGGGGATTCACCCCTCCACTTT. Translating it yields CASSSDGDSPLHF.

The V call is TRBV18, the J call TRBJ2-7, with TRBD1 identical over 11 bases. Germline CDR1 and CDR2: KGHSH and LQKENI. This CDR3 region has 16 residues. V trimming: 3 bases; J trimming: 3 bases; junction bases outside the gene matches: 7. CDR3 region: CASSPTGTGGSYEQYF. The CDR3 nucleotides read TGTGCCAGCTCACCTACCGGGACAGGGGGGAGCTACGAGCAGTACTTC. The full variable domain, with the rest looked up from reference TRBV18 and TRBJ2-7, is NAGVMQNPRHLVRRRGQEARLRCSPMKGHSHVYWYRQLPEEGLKFMVYLQKENIIDESGMPKERFSAEFPKEGPSILRIQQVVRGDSAAYFCASSPTGTGGSYEQYFGPGTRLTVT.

This rearrangement joins TRBV18 to TRBJ2-1; D perhaps matches TRBD1 (5 bases). CDR3 size: 12 residues. The V end was cut by 5 bases, the J end by 9 bases, with 11 bases between. From germline, CDR1 is KGHSH and CDR2 LQKENI. CDR3 amino acids: CASSAQGIEQFF. The CDR3 nucleotides read TGTGCCAGCTCAGCCCAGGGAATTGAGCAGTTCTTC. Full variable domain (missing parts from reference TRBV18 and TRBJ2-1): NAGVMQNPRHLVRRRGQEARLRCSPMKGHSHVYWYRQLPEEGLKFMVYLQKENIIDESGMPKERFSAEFPKEGPSILRIQQVVRGDSAAYFCASSAQGIEQFFGPGTRLTVL.

The V call is TRBV7-6, the J call TRBJ2-5; D possibly corresponds to TRBD1 (5 bases). This CDR3 has 13 residues. V lost 4 bases, J lost 2 bases, and 8 bases lay in between. Germline V CDR1 and CDR2: SGHVS, FNYEAQ. DNA for the CDR3: TGTGCCAGCAGCTCCCGGACACAAGAGACCCAGTACTTC. Translated: CASSSRTQETQYF.

The CDR3 bases are TGCGCCAGCAGCCCTTCGACAGCCTACAATGAGCAGTTCTTC. Translating it yields CASSPSTAYNEQFF. This chain links TRBV5-1 with TRBJ2-1; TRBD1 might be the D (5 bases). The CDR3 extends over 14 amino acids. Trimming pared 4 bases from V and 2 bases from J, leaving 10 bases between. Germline lookup yields CDR1 SGHRS and CDR2 YFSETQ.

The chain is built from TRBV5-1 and TRBJ2-2, with a tentative D call TRBD2 (6 bases). The CDR3 totals 16 residues. The germline V and J ends were trimmed by 0 bases and 0 bases, with 9 bases remaining between them. Germline V gene lookup returns CDR1 SGHRS and CDR2 YFSETQ. Written as DNA, the CDR3 is TGCGCCAGCAGCTTGGGGGACTCCGCGAACACCGGGGAGCTGTTTTTT. Protein sequence: CASSLGDSANTGELFF.

The chain combines TRBV7-6 with TRBJ2-7; D gene unclear. The V and J ends lost 5 bases and 4 bases respectively, with 18 bases between them. This CDR3 region has 15 residues. The germline V gene encodes CDR1 SGHVS and CDR2 FNYEAQ. The CDR3 DNA is TGTGCCAGCAGCCCCCGCATAATGCCGGGTTACGAGCAGTACTTC. Translating it yields CASSPRIMPGYEQYF.

This CDR3 reads CASSTYYEQYF. The CDR3 bases are TGTGCCAGCAGCACTTATTACGAGCAGTACTTC. The chain has TRBV7-9 and TRBJ2-7; D is ambiguous. V was cut by 5 bases and J by 4 bases, with 6 bases left in between. Germline assignment: CDR1 SEHNR and CDR2 FQNEAQ (reference sequence). CDR3 length equals 11 residues.

V usage is TRBV5-1 and J usage is TRBJ2-5; D possibly corresponds to TRBD1 (6 bases). Trimming left V 1 base short and J 5 bases short, with 12 bases between. This CDR3 is built from 14 residues. The germline CDR1 and CDR2 sequences are SGHRS and YFSETQ. The CDR3 sequence: CASSLSQGGETQYF. CDR3 in DNA: TGCGCCAGCAGCTTGTCACAGGGCGGGGAGACCCAGTACTTC.

The chain recombines TRBV28 with TRBJ1-4; 9 bases fit TRBD1. The CDR3 is 14 amino acids. Germline lookup yields CDR1 MDHEN and CDR2 SYDVKM. V shed 9 bases, J shed 5 bases, and the junction held 7 bases outside the gene matches. CDR3 loop: CASGTGWGNEKLFF. CDR3 coding DNA: TGTGCCAGTGGGACAGGGTGGGGGAATGAAAAACTGTTTTTT.

The gene calls are TRBV6-2 or TRBV6-3 and TRBJ2-5; TRBD2 matches 7 bases. V trimming: 5 bases; J trimming: 7 bases; junction bases outside the gene matches: 7. Germline values: CDR1 MNHEY, CDR2 SVGEGT. This CDR3 region has 13 residues. The DNA of the CDR3 is TGTGCCAGCAGTCAACAGGAGCGGGGGACCCAGTACTTC. It codes for CASSQQERGTQYF.

V is TRBV28 and J is TRBJ1-3; maybe TRBD1 (5 bases). Trimming pared 4 bases from V and 4 bases from J, leaving 11 bases between. The germline V gene encodes CDR1 MDHEN and CDR2 SYDVKM. This CDR3 is 14 amino acids long. The DNA of the CDR3 is TGTGCCAGCAGTTCCCGGGACTCAGGAAACACCATATATTTT. Amino acid sequence: CASSSRDSGNTIYF.

About this clone: Other DNA sequences from this sample encode an identical CDR3 as well. The V call is TRBV29-1, the J call TRBJ1-1; weak D call: TRBD1 (5 bases). CDR3 length: 12 amino acids. Trimming left V 6 bases short and J 0 bases short, with 8 bases between. From germline, CDR1 is SQVTM and CDR2 ANQGSEA. The CDR3 DNA follows: TGCAGCGTAAGACAGTTGAACACTGAAGCTTTCTTT. Its translation: CSVRQLNTEAFF.

CDR3 bases: TGCAGCGCCGAGGAAGATCAGGGATGGGGTGGCTACACCTTC. Residues: CSAEEDQGWGGYTF. The chain uses TRBV29-1 and TRBJ1-2; maybe TRBD1 (5 bases). V was clipped by 7 bases and J by 7 bases, with 22 bases between them. Looked up from germline, CDR1 is SQVTM and CDR2 is ANQGSEA. This CDR3 region has 14 residues.

This sequence joins TRBV11-2 and TRBJ2-4; the D gene is possibly TRBD2 (6 bases). Trimming stripped 1 base from V and 8 bases from J, with 12 bases between. The germline CDR1 and CDR2 sequences are SGHAT and FQNNGV. CDR3 length: 14 amino acids. The CDR3 reads CASSLGGGEDIQYF. CDR3 DNA: TGTGCCAGCAGCTTAGGAGGAGGGGAGGACATTCAGTACTTC. Full variable domain (rest looked up from reference TRBV11-2 and TRBJ2-4): EAGVAQSPRYKIIEKRQSVAFWCNPISGHATLYWYQQILGQGPKLLIQFQNNGVVDDSQLPKDRFSAERLKGVDSTLKIQPAKLEDSAVYLCASSLGGGEDIQYFGAGTRLSVL.

This clone has only a few counts. This chain uses TRBV2 with TRBJ1-5, with 7 positions matching TRBD1. J lost 4 bases, V lost 6 bases, and 3 bases had no gene match. From germline, CDR1 is SNHLY and CDR2 FYNNEI. The CDR3 is 13 amino acids. The CDR3 loop reads CASRRQGNQPQHF. The CDR3 bases are TGTGCCAGCAGGCGACAGGGAAATCAGCCCCAGCATTTT. The full variable domain, its missing parts supplied by reference TRBV2 and TRBJ1-5, is EPEVTQTPSHQVTQMGQEVILRCVPISNHLYFYWYRQILGQKVEFLVSFYNNEISEKSEIFDDQFSVERPDGSNFTLKIRSTKLEDSAMYFCASRRQGNQPQHFGDGTRLSIL.

The V and J genes are TRBV5-1 and TRBJ2-4; D possibly corresponds to TRBD1 (5 bases). The V end lost 0 bases, the J end lost 8 bases, and 12 bases lay between the germline ends. The CDR3 is made up of 14 amino acids. Germline CDR1 reads SGHRS; CDR2 reads YFSETQ. DNA for the CDR3: TGCGCCAGCAGCTTGGATAAGGGGTTTGACATTCAGTACTTC. Amino acid sequence: CASSLDKGFDIQYF.